This is a list of T cell receptor beta chains from one sample in a study of T cell responses to AZD1222 COVID-19 vaccine. Some clones are missing from TCRdb's copy, which holds only in-frame ones; the method was immunoSEQ multiplex PCR. The table lists tens of thousands of clones, roughly 90% of them singletons. Sequenced material: peripheral blood, taken on day 0 of MenACWY control vaccination. These receptor sequences come from an adult in good health. Both conserved end residues are part of each CDR3. Each record gives: CDR3 DNA, CDR3 protein, V gene, clone size, J gene, D gene. The D gene is left open where the match is weak. Clone size, where shown, is once, few, many, or a class for clones that have expanded.

DNA: TGTGCCAGCAGCGTAGGCGGGGACCAGGTCAATGAAAAACTGTTTTTT
CDR3: CASSVGGDQVNEKLFF
V: TRBV9
size: -
J: TRBJ1-4
D: -

DNA: TGCGCCAGCAGCTCGGGACAGCCGAACACTGAAGCTTTCTTT
CDR3: CASSSGQPNTEAFF
V: TRBV5-1
size: -
J: TRBJ1-1
D: TRBD1

DNA: TGTGCCAGCAGCTTAGAGGGCAGAAGCTACAATGAGCAGTTCTTC
CDR3: CASSLEGRSYNEQFF
V: TRBV13
size: -
J: TRBJ2-1
D: -

DNA: TGTGCCAGCAGCCGGGGTGGAAGAGAGACCCAGTACTTC
CDR3: CASSRGGRETQYF
V: TRBV14
size: -
J: TRBJ2-5
D: -

DNA: TGTGCCATCAGTGAGTCGGCCGGGGGCACCGGGGAGCTGTTTTTT
CDR3: CAISESAGGTGELFF
V: TRBV10-3
size: -
J: TRBJ2-2
D: -

DNA: TGTGCCAGCAGCAGAGGACTAGCGGGGGGCTCGGGGACCGGGGAGCTGTTTTTT
CDR3: CASSRGLAGGSGTGELFF
V: TRBV11-2
size: -
J: TRBJ2-2
D: TRBD2

DNA: TGTGCCAGCAGTTACCGTATCCAGGAGGGATACAATGAGCAGTTCTTC
CDR3: CASSYRIQEGYNEQFF
V: TRBV6-5
size: -
J: TRBJ2-1
D: -

DNA: TGCAGCGTTGAAGACAGACTTGACACAGATACGCAGTATTTT
CDR3: CSVEDRLDTDTQYF
V: TRBV29-1
size: -
J: TRBJ2-3
D: -

DNA: TGTGCCAGCAGCGAAAGCGGGGGGGCCTACGAGCAGTACTTC
CDR3: CASSESGGAYEQYF
V: TRBV2
size: -
J: TRBJ2-7
D: TRBD2

DNA: TGTGCCAGCAGTTACTGGGACAGGGGGGACAATGAGCAGTTCTTC
CDR3: CASSYWDRGDNEQFF
V: TRBV6-2/TRBV6-3
size: -
J: TRBJ2-1
D: TRBD1

DNA: TGTGCCAGCAGGTCATATAGCAATCAGCCCCAGCATTTT
CDR3: CASRSYSNQPQHF
V: TRBV2
size: -
J: TRBJ1-5
D: -

DNA: TGTGCCAGCAGCGTGGGTAGTCCCGCGACTAGCGGGGGGTCCTACGAGCAGTACTTC
CDR3: CASSVGSPATSGGSYEQYF
V: TRBV9
size: -
J: TRBJ2-7
D: TRBD2

DNA: TGTGCCAGCAGTTGGTCCAAGGATCAGCCCCAGCATTTT
CDR3: CASSWSKDQPQHF
V: TRBV6-5
size: -
J: TRBJ1-5
D: -

DNA: TGTGCCACCAGCAGGGCCCCGTCCGGGGGGGCCGGGGAGCTGTTTTTT
CDR3: CATSRAPSGGAGELFF
V: TRBV15
size: -
J: TRBJ2-2
D: TRBD2

DNA: TGTGCCAGCAGATGGCGGGGGACCGGCACAGATACGCAGTATTTT
CDR3: CASRWRGTGTDTQYF
V: TRBV5-6
size: -
J: TRBJ2-3
D: TRBD2

DNA: TGTGCCAGCAGCCAAGCGTCCGGGGAGCTGTTTTTT
CDR3: CASSQASGELFF
V: TRBV3-1/TRBV3-2
size: once
J: TRBJ2-2
D: -

DNA: TGTGCCAGTCGGACAGGGGGCGTTTCTAGGGGCTACACCTTC
CDR3: CASRTGGVSRGYTF
V: TRBV28
size: -
J: TRBJ1-2
D: TRBD1

DNA: TGTGCCAGCAGCCAAGCTGTCACTAGTCGGATCACAGATACGCAGTATTTT
CDR3: CASSQAVTSRITDTQYF
V: TRBV14
size: -
J: TRBJ2-3
D: -

DNA: TGTGCCTGGAGTGTAGGCGGCGATGAGCAGTTCTTC
CDR3: CAWSVGGDEQFF
V: TRBV30
size: -
J: TRBJ2-1
D: -

DNA: TGTGCCAGCAGCTTAGGGTCTGTCATGGGCGGGCAAGAGACCCAGTACTTC
CDR3: CASSLGSVMGGQETQYF
V: TRBV7-2
size: -
J: TRBJ2-5
D: -

DNA: TGTGCCAGCGGTGTAGAGGGTAGTTCCCTCGGCGATGAGCAGTTCTTC
CDR3: CASGVEGSSLGDEQFF
V: TRBV7-9
size: -
J: TRBJ2-1
D: -

DNA: TGTGCCAGCAGTTACTCGGTAGTCTCCTACGAGCAGTACTTC
CDR3: CASSYSVVSYEQYF
V: TRBV6-2/TRBV6-3
size: -
J: TRBJ2-7
D: -

DNA: TGTGCCATCAATACAGGGGCGGGTGAAGAGCAGTACTTC
CDR3: CAINTGAGEEQYF
V: TRBV10-3
size: -
J: TRBJ2-7
D: TRBD1

DNA: TGTGCCTGGAAGGGAAGCGCGAACACCGGGGAGCTGTTTTTT
CDR3: CAWKGSANTGELFF
V: TRBV30
size: -
J: TRBJ2-2
D: -

DNA: TGTGCCAGTACCCGGGTTATAACATCCCACGAGCAGTACTTC
CDR3: CASTRVITSHEQYF
V: TRBV19
size: -
J: TRBJ2-7
D: -

DNA: TGCGCCAGCAGCCCTGGCGGGACTAGCGGGGGGGCGACCAATGAGCAGTTCTTC
CDR3: CASSPGGTSGGATNEQFF
V: TRBV4-1
size: -
J: TRBJ2-1
D: TRBD2

DNA: TGTGCCACCAGTGATTTATGGGGGCGCAGTGATTCACCCCTCCACTTT
CDR3: CATSDLWGRSDSPLHF
V: TRBV24-1
size: -
J: TRBJ1-6
D: -

DNA: TGTGCCAGCAGCTTGGCCCACAGGGGATTACAGCCCCAGCATTTT
CDR3: CASSLAHRGLQPQHF
V: TRBV5-8
size: -
J: TRBJ1-5
D: TRBD1

DNA: TGCGCCAGCAGCCCCCCGGTCAGGGGAACGAGCTCTGGGGCCAACGTCCTGACTTTC
CDR3: CASSPPVRGTSSGANVLTF
V: TRBV4-1
size: -
J: TRBJ2-6
D: -

DNA: TGTGCCAGCAGCCTCGGACAGGATAATTCACCCCTCCACTTT
CDR3: CASSLGQDNSPLHF
V: TRBV7-9
size: -
J: TRBJ1-6
D: TRBD1

DNA: TGTGCCAGCAGTTACGGAGGGGACGGGCCCGACACTGAAGCTTTCTTT
CDR3: CASSYGGDGPDTEAFF
V: TRBV6-2/TRBV6-3
size: -
J: TRBJ1-1
D: -

DNA: TGTGCCAGTAGAACCCTCGTTCTTGAGCGGGGGGGCGGCAATGAGCAGTTCTTC
CDR3: CASRTLVLERGGGNEQFF
V: TRBV19
size: once
J: TRBJ2-1
D: TRBD2

DNA: TGTGCCAGCAGTTACTCTCCGGGGGGCCATGGCTACACCTTC
CDR3: CASSYSPGGHGYTF
V: TRBV6-5
size: -
J: TRBJ1-2
D: -

DNA: TGTGCCAGCACAATGGACAGGGGGCCCTACGAGCAGTACTTC
CDR3: CASTMDRGPYEQYF
V: TRBV2
size: once
J: TRBJ2-7
D: TRBD1

DNA: TGTGCCTGGAAACAGGTTAACACCGGGGAGCTGTTTTTT
CDR3: CAWKQVNTGELFF
V: TRBV30
size: -
J: TRBJ2-2
D: -

DNA: TGTGCCAGCAGCCCACAATCTATTGGACTAGCGGCCACAGATACGCAGTATTTT
CDR3: CASSPQSIGLAATDTQYF
V: TRBV6-2/TRBV6-3
size: -
J: TRBJ2-3
D: TRBD2

DNA: TGCGCCAGCAGCTTGGCGGGACTAGTGACCTACGAGCAGTACTTC
CDR3: CASSLAGLVTYEQYF
V: TRBV5-1
size: -
J: TRBJ2-7
D: TRBD2

DNA: TGTGCCAGCAGCCAAGATCGTGGCGGGGGGGCGGCAGATACGCAGTATTTT
CDR3: CASSQDRGGGAADTQYF
V: TRBV4-2
size: -
J: TRBJ2-3
D: TRBD2

DNA: TGTGCCAGCAGCCTCCAGGACAGGGGGCATGGCTACACCTTC
CDR3: CASSLQDRGHGYTF
V: TRBV7-9
size: -
J: TRBJ1-2
D: TRBD1

DNA: TGTGCCAGCACAGCAGCCGGGGAGCTGTTTTTT
CDR3: CASTAAGELFF
V: TRBV7-9
size: -
J: TRBJ2-2
D: -

DNA: TGCGCCAGCAGCTTGGGACAGGCCGAGCAGTACTTC
CDR3: CASSLGQAEQYF
V: TRBV5-1
size: -
J: TRBJ2-7
D: -

DNA: TGTGCCAGCAGTCTAGCGGGGGGTTTCCAAGAGACCCAGTACTTC
CDR3: CASSLAGGFQETQYF
V: TRBV6-2/TRBV6-3
size: -
J: TRBJ2-5
D: TRBD2

DNA: TGTGCCAGCAGCCGCACCGGGGAACTTAACTATGGCTACACCTTC
CDR3: CASSRTGELNYGYTF
V: TRBV11-2
size: -
J: TRBJ1-2
D: -

DNA: TGTGCCAGCAGCTTGCGCGGGTTCCATCAGCCCCAGCATTTT
CDR3: CASSLRGFHQPQHF
V: TRBV5-6
size: -
J: TRBJ1-5
D: -

DNA: TGTGCCACCAGCAGAGATGCAGGGGGCAATCAGCCCCAGCATTTT
CDR3: CATSRDAGGNQPQHF
V: TRBV15
size: -
J: TRBJ1-5
D: -

DNA: TGTGCCAGCAGTTACTCGAGTTCACTGAACACTGAAGCTTTCTTT
CDR3: CASSYSSSLNTEAFF
V: TRBV6-5
size: -
J: TRBJ1-1
D: -

DNA: TGTGCCAGCAGCCAGGCCGTCCAGGGAGGAGGCTCTGGGGAAAAACTGTTTTTT
CDR3: CASSQAVQGGGSGEKLFF
V: TRBV3-1/TRBV3-2
size: -
J: TRBJ1-4
D: -

DNA: TGCGCCAGCAGCCAAGATCGGGCGGGATCCTACAATGAGCAGTTCTTC
CDR3: CASSQDRAGSYNEQFF
V: TRBV4-3
size: few
J: TRBJ2-1
D: -